The 19 T cell receptor beta chains presented below share a single source sample, sequenced in a study of T cells in Graves' hyperthyroidism and ophthalmopathy. Amplified TCR beta CDR3 regions came from RNA transcripts. Using the HTBI primer set, a first-round RT-PCR was run on the TCR CDR3. TCRdb re-derived calls from the multiplex PCR reads in MiXCR, one entry per CDR3 protein. The sample lists 600,000 to 700,000 distinct CDR3 sequences, 45% seen once, with 6.5% to 9% in the top ten. The specimen sequenced was peripheral blood or thyroid tissue (not recorded which). The receptors were gathered from an adult man with Graves' disease, either hyperthyroidism or ophthalmopathy (not recorded which).

This chain joins TRBV7-9 and TRBJ1-1; perhaps TRBD1 as D (5 bases). With 5 bases removed from V and 4 bases from J, the gap between germline ends came to 14 bases. Germline assignment: CDR1 SEHNR and CDR2 FQNEAQ (reference sequence). The CDR3 runs to 14 residues. The CDR3 DNA sequence: TGTGCCAGCAGCACTAGCTCAGGGAGCACTGAAGCTTTCTTT. This sequence encodes CASSTSSGSTEAFF. The variable domain in full, with the rest retrieved from reference TRBV7-9 and TRBJ1-1, is DTGVSQNPRHKITKRGQNVTFRCDPISEHNRLYWYRQTLGQGPEFLTYFQNEAQLEKSRLLSDRFSAERPKGSFSTLEIQRTEQGDSAMYLCASSTSSGSTEAFFGQGTRLTVV.

This clonotype was seen a handful of times. The chain joins TRBV5-1 to TRBJ1-2; 7 bases are shared with TRBD1. Germline CDR1 and CDR2: SGHRS and YFSETQ. Germline trimming cut 0 bases from V and 4 bases from J; bases unmatched to any gene: 9. CDR3 length: 16 amino acids. The CDR3 DNA is TGCGCCAGCAGCTTGGTCCCGGGACAGCATTCCTATGGCTACACCTTC. Its translation is CASSLVPGQHSYGYTF.

This clonotype has ten or more counts. The chain joins TRBV20-1 to TRBJ1-4; no firm D call. The CDR3 is 11 residues long. Germline CDR1 and CDR2: DFQATT and SNEGSKA (reference sequence). V shed 5 bases and J shed 7 bases, with 8 bases lying between them. CDR3 DNA sequence: TGCAGTGCTTCGGACGGTGAAAAACTGTTTTTT. It encodes CSASDGEKLFF.

The chain links TRBV7-8 to TRBJ1-5; tentatively, D is TRBD1 (6 bases). Per germline, CDR1 SGHVS and CDR2 FQNEAQ. The CDR3 contains 15 residues. V was trimmed by 7 bases and J by 5 bases, leaving 18 bases between them. In DNA form, the CDR3 reads TGTGCCAGCACCCCACGATGGGGGGCCGATCAGCCCCAGCATTTT. This codes for CASTPRWGADQPQHF.

The rearrangement uses TRBV14 and TRBJ1-1; D unresolved. Germline V gives CDR1 SGHDN, CDR2 FVKESK. The ends were cut back, 3 bases at V and 2 bases at J, with 10 bases in the middle. The CDR3 sequence is 14 residues long. CDR3 sequence (DNA): TGTGCCAGCAGCCATTCCGGGATTAACACTGAAGCTTTCTTT. Its translation: CASSHSGINTEAFF.

CDR3 sequence (DNA): TGTGCCAGCAGCGTATTGGCAGGGTCCCACGAGCAGTACTTC. This sequence encodes CASSVLAGSHEQYF. The chain has TRBV9 and TRBJ2-7; D possibly corresponds to TRBD1 (5 bases). CDR1 is SGDLS, CDR2 YYNGEE, per germline. The CDR3 loop spans 14 amino acids. V gave up 1 base and J gave up 5 bases, with 13 bases separating them.

Only a few counts were recorded for this clonotype. The rearrangement links TRBV12-3 or TRBV12-4 to TRBJ2-7; D unclear. V lost 9 bases to trimming and J lost 7 bases, with 22 bases between them. This CDR3 region has 14 residues. The CDR3 here is CASSEVGLGGEQYF. Written as DNA, the CDR3 is TGTGCCAGTTCCGAGGTAGGGCTTGGCGGAGAGCAGTACTTC.

V gene TRBV7-9 combines with J gene TRBJ1-1; D might be TRBD1 (6 bases). V lost 4 bases to trimming and J lost 4 bases, with 19 bases between them. The CDR3 has 16 residues. Germline V gene data show CDR1 as SEHNR and CDR2 as FQNEAQ (reference sequence). The CDR3 spells CASSSTGVAPGTEAFF. In DNA, the CDR3 is TGTGCCAGCAGCTCGACAGGCGTCGCCCCGGGCACTGAAGCTTTCTTT.

The chain joins TRBV2 to TRBJ1-4; 8 bases map to TRBD1. The ends lost 4 bases at V and 8 bases at J; junction bases unmatched: 9. Germline CDR1 and CDR2: SNHLY and FYNNEI. This CDR3 has 15 residues. CDR3 protein: CASSGAGNRGEKLFF. CDR3 nucleotides: TGTGCCAGCAGTGGAGCGGGGAACAGGGGGGAAAAACTGTTTTTT.

The genes are TRBV7-2 and TRBJ1-5; no clear D gene. Germline lookup yields CDR1 SGHTA and CDR2 FQGNSA. The CDR3 covers 15 residues. Trimming removed 6 bases from V and 5 bases from J, with 17 bases in between. As DNA, the CDR3 is TGTGCCAGCAGTTCCTTGGGCGGTCTGGATCAGCCCCAGCATTTT. Translated: CASSSLGGLDQPQHF.

The V call is TRBV9, the J call TRBJ2-7; 12 nucleotides agree with TRBD1. The J segment lost 1 base and the V segment lost 4 bases, leaving 3 bases of the junction unmatched. The CDR3 length is 15 residues. Germline V CDR1 and CDR2: SGDLS, YYNGEE. CDR3 region: CASSPGQGASYEQYF. The DNA for the CDR3 is TGTGCCAGCAGCCCGGGACAGGGGGCTTCCTACGAGCAGTACTTC.

The V gene is TRBV2, the J gene TRBJ1-1, with D maybe TRBD1 (5 bases). The CDR3 spans 17 residues. From germline, CDR1 is SNHLY and CDR2 FYNNEI. V lost 4 bases and J lost 2, with 20 bases in between. The CDR3 DNA is TGTGCCAGCAGTGTCCGGGCTGGGGGGTTCACTAACACTGAAGCTTTCTTT. It specifies CASSVRAGGFTNTEAFF. The full variable domain, completed using reference TRBV2 and TRBJ1-1, is EPEVTQTPSHQVTQMGQEVILRCVPISNHLYFYWYRQILGQKVEFLVSFYNNEISEKSEIFDDQFSVERPDGSNFTLKIRSTKLEDSAMYFCASSVRAGGFTNTEAFFGQGTRLTVV.

The rearrangement joins TRBV7-8 to TRBJ1-6, with 12 bases aligning to TRBD1. Germline V gene data show CDR1 as SGHVS and CDR2 as FQNEAQ. The CDR3 has 16 amino acids. The V and J ends lost 5 bases and 8 bases, in that order; junction bases with no gene match: 7. The CDR3 region is CASSTPGTGGDSPLHF. CDR3 coding DNA: TGTGCCAGCAGCACCCCGGGGACAGGGGGCGATTCACCCCTCCACTTT.

In its sample, this clonotype was seen a few times. The chain couples TRBV19 to TRBJ1-2, with D unclear. The germline V gene has CDR1 LNHDA and CDR2 SQIVND (reference sequence). The CDR3 sequence is 15 residues long. Trimming pared 5 bases from V and 1 base from J, leaving 14 bases between. The CDR3 region is CASSAQTGSNYGYTF. Written as DNA, the CDR3 is TGTGCCAGTAGTGCCCAGACGGGCAGTAACTATGGCTACACCTTC.

The rearrangement joins TRBV11-2 to TRBJ1-5; 7 bases are shared with TRBD1. This CDR3 spans 15 amino acids. Germline CDR1 is SGHAT and CDR2 is FQNNGV. With V trimmed by 5 bases and J by 0 bases, 4 bases remained unmatched. The CDR3 spells CASSTTGCSNQPQHF. CDR3 sequence (DNA): TGTGCCAGCAGCACGACAGGGTGTAGCAATCAGCCCCAGCATTTT.

The chain joins TRBV7-2 to TRBJ2-5, with 8 bases matching TRBD1. This CDR3 contains 13 residues. V was pared by 5 bases and J by 9 bases, with 8 bases of the junction left unmatched. Germline V gene data show CDR1 as SGHTA and CDR2 as FQGNSA. In DNA, the CDR3 is TGTGCCAGCAGCGTGGACAGGGACCAGCCCCAGTACTTC. This translates into CASSVDRDQPQYF.

For this clonotype: A much larger clone is a single base away; this may be a read error. The rearrangement links TRBV6-1 to TRBJ1-5; D is ambiguous. The CDR3 totals 13 residues. The germline V gene has CDR1 MNHNS and CDR2 SASEGT. The CDR3 here is CATSEKGSQPQHF. The CDR3 bases are TGTGCCACCAGTGAAAAGGGTTCTCAGCCCCAGCATTTT.

Written as DNA, the CDR3 is TGCAGCGTGTTGGTTCCCCTCGCGCCGTTTGACGAGCAGTACTTC. Encoded protein: CSVLVPLAPFDEQYF. The rearrangement links TRBV29-1 to TRBJ2-7; no firm D call. Deletions cut 6 bases from V and 5 bases from J, with 23 bases between. The CDR3 runs 15 residues. Germline-derived CDR1 and CDR2 are SQVTM and ANQGSEA.

To note about this clonotype: Germline is not matched at one junction end, which may reflect a read error. The chain employs TRBV5-5 and TRBJ2-7, with D unresolved. CDR1 is SGHKS, CDR2 YYEKEE, per germline (reference sequence). The CDR3 consists of 11 residues. CDR3 in DNA: TGTACCAGCAGACCATCCTACGAGCAGTACTTC. This encodes CTSRPSYEQYF.